This passage covers 27 T cell receptor beta chains from one sample sequenced in a study of regulatory T cells in long-lasting Graves disease. Sample time point: newly diagnosed GD, antithyroid drugs for less than 3 months. The TCR library was made from RNA extracted from PBMCs. Library construction for TCR beta used iRepertoire HTBI primers and Arm-PCR of CDR3 regions. TCRdb reanalysed the multiplex PCR reads using MiXCR and keeps one entry per CDR3 protein. Here the sample spans approximately 400,000 distinct CDR3 sequences, about 15% being singletons. The same specimen was also included in a second study, on T cells in Graves' hyperthyroidism and ophthalmopathy.

The sample here was peripheral blood mononuclear cells (PBMCs), taken at new diagnosis, from a patient treated with antithyroid drugs. The source is a woman between 25 and 40 years old with Graves disease.

This clonotype was seen ten or more times. The chain is built from TRBV6-1 and TRBJ1-2; 7 nucleotides match TRBD1. From germline, CDR1 is MNHNS and CDR2 SASEGT. V shed 1 base, J shed 4 bases, and the junction held 12 bases outside the gene matches. The CDR3 covers 17 residues. CDR3 DNA sequence: TGTGCCAGCAGTGAAGAGTTTGACAGGGTGGGATTCTATGGCTACACCTTC. Translation gives CASSEEFDRVGFYGYTF.

The V call is TRBV5-1, the J call TRBJ2-1; 7 bases agree with TRBD2. Unmatched junction bases numbered 7, after V lost 1 base and J lost 0 bases. Germline lookup yields CDR1 SGHRS and CDR2 YFSETQ. The CDR3 consists of 17 residues. CDR3 region: CASSLRTSLSSYNEQFF. The CDR3 DNA is TGCGCCAGCAGCTTGAGGACTAGTTTGTCCTCCTACAATGAGCAGTTCTTC.

This clonotype was seen ten or more times. This chain uses TRBV30 with TRBJ2-1, with D possibly TRBD2 on 6 matching bases. CDR1 and CDR2 from the germline V gene are GTSNPN and SVGIG (reference sequence). The germline V and J ends were trimmed by 3 bases and 6 bases, with 6 bases remaining between them. CDR3 size: 11 residues. The chain's CDR3 is CAWRRGNEQFF. The CDR3 DNA follows: TGTGCCTGGAGGCGGGGCAATGAGCAGTTCTTC.

The chain links TRBV10-1 to TRBJ2-5, with 9 bases that match TRBD2. The DNA matches TRBJ2-1 better at its end, which makes the J call doubtful. The CDR3 length is 15 residues. CDR1 and CDR2 from the germline V gene are WNHNN and SYGVQD (reference sequence). Written as DNA, the CDR3 is TGCGCCAGCAGTGTATCGACTAGCGGATACAATGAGCAGTTCTTC. Translating it yields CASSVSTSGYNEQFF.

The genes are TRBV28 and TRBJ2-2; D is perhaps TRBD2 (6 bases). Germline loops: CDR1 MDHEN, CDR2 SYDVKM. Trimming cost V 6 bases and J 9 bases, with 20 bases left between them. The CDR3 is 15 residues long. CDR3 region: CASRAEGHPNRELFF. The CDR3 DNA reads TGTGCCAGCAGGGCGGAGGGCCATCCTAATAGGGAGCTGTTTTTT. Full variable domain (remainder filled in from reference TRBV28 and TRBJ2-2): DVKVTQSSRYLVKRTGEKVFLECVQDMDHENMFWYRQDPGLGLRLIYFSYDVKMKEKGDIPEGYSVSREKKERFSLILESASTNQTSMYLCASRAEGHPNRELFFGEGSRLTVL.

At least ten counts were recorded for this clonotype. The J gene is TRBJ2-7, the V gene TRBV12-3 or TRBV12-4; TRBD1 matches at 9 bases. The CDR3 has 14 residues. V was pared by 7 bases and J by 3 bases, with 7 bases of the junction left unmatched. This chain's CDR3 is CASTYRQGGYEQYF. CDR3 nucleotides: TGTGCCAGCACCTACCGACAGGGGGGCTACGAGCAGTACTTC.

This clonotype was seen at least ten times. The chain combines TRBV2 with TRBJ1-5, with 7 bases aligning to TRBD1. Looked up from germline, CDR1 is SNHLY and CDR2 is FYNNEI. V gave up 7 bases and J gave up 2 bases; unmatched junction bases: 2. The CDR3 runs to 13 residues. In DNA, the CDR3 is TGTGCCAGCAATACAGGGGGCAATCAGCCCCAGCATTTT. Protein sequence: CASNTGGNQPQHF.

This clonotype was detected ten times or more. The CDR3 nucleotides read TGTGCCAGCAGTTTCGACAGCGGCCAGCCCCAGCATTTT. Protein sequence: CASSFDSGQPQHF. The chain links TRBV12-3 or TRBV12-4 to TRBJ1-5; a weak D match, TRBD1 (5 bases). Trimming stripped 3 bases from V and 7 bases from J, with 10 bases between. This CDR3 is 13 amino acids long.

The V and J genes are TRBV4-1 and TRBJ2-2; no definite D call. The CDR3 consists of 14 residues. Germline V CDR1 and CDR2: MGHRA, YSYEKL. V was trimmed by 1 base and J by 1 base, leaving 4 bases between them. The CDR3 reads CASSQVQNTGELFF. The CDR3 bases are TGCGCCAGCAGCCAAGTCCAGAACACCGGGGAGCTGTTTTTT.

This clonotype has a count of ten or more. The chain is built from TRBV20-1 and TRBJ2-4, with 8 positions matching TRBD2. The CDR3 contains 14 residues. J lost 5 bases, V lost 0 bases, and 3 bases had no gene match. Germline values: CDR1 DFQATT, CDR2 SNEGSKA (reference sequence). CDR3 bases: TGCAGTGCTAGAGAACCAGCGGGGGAAAACATTCAGTACTTC. Protein product: CSAREPAGENIQYF.

This clonotype was found many times. This chain joins TRBV7-8 and TRBJ2-1, with 8 bases lining up with TRBD2. The CDR3 is made up of 16 amino acids. Germline CDR1 reads SGHVS; CDR2 reads FQNEAQ. V trimming: 3 bases; J trimming: 2 bases; junction bases outside the gene matches: 6. The CDR3 nucleotides read TGTGCCAGCAGCTTGGGCGGGAGGTCAACCTACAATGAGCAGTTCTTC. This translates into CASSLGGRSTYNEQFF.

The gene calls are TRBV5-6 and TRBJ2-5; TRBD2 might be the D (6 bases). Trimming removed 1 base from V and 4 bases from J, with 14 bases in between. In germline, CDR1 is SGHDT, CDR2 YYEEEE. This CDR3 is 15 amino acids long. CDR3 nucleotide sequence: TGTGCCAGCAGCTTGTTGGACGGGAGAGGAGAGACCCAGTACTTC. Its translation: CASSLLDGRGETQYF. The full variable domain, in which reference TRBV5-6 and TRBJ2-5 provide the parts outside the CDR3, is DAGVTQSPTHLIKTRGQQVTLRCSPKSGHDTVSWYQQALGQGPQFIFQYYEEEERQRGNFPDRFSGHQFPNYSSELNVNALLLGDSALYLCASSLLDGRGETQYFGPGTRLLVL.

In this sample, this clonotype turned up a few times. The genes are TRBV9 and TRBJ2-5; D possibly corresponds to TRBD2 (5 bases). The CDR3 has 15 amino acids. V lost 4 bases to trimming and J lost 5 bases, with 18 bases between them. Germline V CDR1 and CDR2: SGDLS, YYNGEE. The DNA for the CDR3 is TGTGCCAGCAGCCCCGGCGGAGGCCCGAGGGAGACCCAGTACTTC. It yields the protein CASSPGGGPRETQYF.

This chain connects TRBV28 to TRBJ2-1; tentative D call: TRBD1 (5 bases). Germline CDR1 and CDR2: MDHEN and SYDVKM. Trimming pared 7 bases from V and 4 bases from J, leaving 11 bases between. The CDR3 sequence is 13 residues long. The CDR3 DNA reads as TGTGCCAGCAAGGGGTTGGGGTACAATGAGCAGTTCTTC. Residues: CASKGLGYNEQFF. Full variable domain (missing parts from reference TRBV28 and TRBJ2-1): DVKVTQSSRYLVKRTGEKVFLECVQDMDHENMFWYRQDPGLGLRLIYFSYDVKMKEKGDIPEGYSVSREKKERFSLILESASTNQTSMYLCASKGLGYNEQFFGPGTRLTVL.

This clonotype showed up many times. The junction departs from the called germline gene at one end, perhaps through a read error. This rearrangement joins TRBV12-3 or TRBV12-4 to TRBJ2-3; D not certain. This CDR3 is 13 amino acids long. CDR3 in amino acids: CASSLAQETPRLF. The CDR3 bases are TGTGCCAGCAGTTTAGCGCAGGAAACTCCCCGTCTCTTT.

This clonotype was counted at least ten times. The chain recombines TRBV2 with TRBJ2-3; no firm D call. Germline values: CDR1 SNHLY, CDR2 FYNNEI. Trimming cost V 6 bases and J 6 bases, with 7 bases left between them. CDR3 size: 11 residues. The CDR3 bases are TGTGCCAGCAGCCTTAAGGATACGCAGTATTTT. Protein sequence: CASSLKDTQYF.

This clonotype was seen a few times. The V call is TRBV5-1, the J call TRBJ2-5; possible D gene TRBD1, 6 bases. In germline, CDR1 is SGHRS, CDR2 YFSETQ. V lost 4 bases and J 2 bases, leaving 9 bases between the germline ends. The CDR3 is made up of 13 amino acids. The CDR3 here is CASSATGQETQYF. The CDR3 nucleotides read TGCGCCAGCAGCGCGACAGGACAAGAGACCCAGTACTTC.

In its sample, this clonotype was seen many times. This rearrangement joins TRBV7-8 to TRBJ2-7; 9 nucleotides align to TRBD2. There are 15 residues in the CDR3. With 7 bases clipped from V and 2 bases from J, the junction kept 9 bases outside the gene matches. Germline CDR1 is SGHVS and CDR2 is FQNEAQ. The DNA for the CDR3 is TGTGCCAGCATCCTCGTAGCGGGAGCACCCTACGAGCAGTACTTC. As protein: CASILVAGAPYEQYF. Full variable domain (outside the CDR3, taken from reference TRBV7-8 and TRBJ2-7): GAGVSQSPRYKVAKRGQDVALRCDPISGHVSLFWYQQALGQGPEFLTYFQNEAQLDKSGLPSDRFFAERPEGSVSTLKIQRTQQEDSAVYLCASILVAGAPYEQYFGPGTRLTVT.

This clonotype was found many times. V is TRBV9 and J is TRBJ2-1, with TRBD2 matching 16 bases. Germline values: CDR1 SGDLS, CDR2 YYNGEE. The ends lost 0 bases at V and 2 bases at J; junction bases unmatched: 11. The CDR3 extends over 21 amino acids. In DNA, the CDR3 is TGTGCCAGCAGCGTAGTAGGCCCGGGACTAGCGGGAGGGGGCACCTACAATGAGCAGTTCTTC. It yields the protein CASSVVGPGLAGGGTYNEQFF. The whole variable domain, filled in from reference TRBV9 and TRBJ2-1, reads DSGVTQTPKHLITATGQRVTLRCSPRSGDLSVYWYQQSLDQGLQFLIQYYNGEERAKGNILERFSAQQFPDLHSELNLSSLELGDSALYFCASSVVGPGLAGGGTYNEQFFGPGTRLTVL.

This clonotype was observed at least ten times. The V and J genes are TRBV12-3 or TRBV12-4 and TRBJ1-5, with 7 nucleotides matching TRBD1. V lost 5 bases, J lost 3 bases, and 7 bases stayed unmatched. The CDR3 is 15 residues long. CDR3 DNA: TGTGCCAGCAGTATTACAGGGGTGACCAATCAGCCCCAGCATTTT. It yields the protein CASSITGVTNQPQHF.

This clonotype occurred many times. Germline and junction disagree at one end, which may indicate a read error. The chain combines TRBV28 with TRBJ2-3; D is possibly TRBD1 or TRBD2 (5 bases each). This CDR3 has 10 residues. CDR1 is MDHEN, CDR2 SYDVKM, per germline. The CDR3 here is CASSGPGTYF. CDR3 coding DNA: TGTGCCAGCAGTGGCCCCGGGACCTACTTT.

Many counts were recorded for this clonotype. The rearrangement links TRBV24-1 to TRBJ2-3; 8 nucleotides line up with TRBD2. The CDR3 runs 17 residues. V trimming: 0 bases; J trimming: 3 bases; junction bases outside the gene matches: 7. The germline V gene has CDR1 KGHDR and CDR2 SFDVKD. The CDR3 sequence: CATSDLLAGEGTDTQYF. DNA for the CDR3: TGTGCCACCAGTGATTTGCTAGCGGGCGAAGGAACAGATACGCAGTATTTT.

This clonotype was detected only a few times. Written as DNA, the CDR3 is TGTGCCAGTAATCGGCAAATTAACTATGGCTACACCTTC. It codes for CASNRQINYGYTF. The chain carries TRBV19 and TRBJ1-2; D is unclear. Trimming cost V 7 bases and J 1 base, with 10 bases left between them. Germline lookup yields CDR1 LNHDA and CDR2 SQIVND (reference sequence). CDR3 length: 13 amino acids.

This clonotype was recorded at least ten times. The chain is built from TRBV20-1 and TRBJ1-1; a possible D gene is TRBD1 (6 bases). The germline gives CDR1 DFQATT, CDR2 SNEGSKA (reference sequence). Trimming removed 5 bases at V and 1 base at J, with 8 bases between. This CDR3 contains 12 residues. CDR3: CSAPQGNTEAFF. DNA of the CDR3: TGCAGTGCTCCACAGGGGAACACTGAAGCTTTCTTT.

This chain connects TRBV24-1 to TRBJ2-3; tentatively, D is TRBD2 (5 bases). Germline V CDR1 and CDR2: KGHDR, SFDVKD. The CDR3 contains 14 residues. Trimming left V 5 bases short and J 3 bases short, with 11 bases between. As DNA, the CDR3 is TGTGCCACCAGTGCTCGGACTGGGACAGATACGCAGTATTTT. Amino acids: CATSARTGTDTQYF.

The genes are TRBV6-1 and TRBJ2-7; D is perhaps TRBD1 or TRBD2 (5 bases each). Germline CDR1 MNHNS, CDR2 SASEGT. The CDR3 sequence is 14 residues long. With 5 bases removed from V and 10 bases from J, the gap between germline ends came to 21 bases. CDR3: CASSPSWGTKTQYF. The CDR3 bases are TGTGCCAGCAGTCCTTCCTGGGGGACCAAAACCCAGTACTTC.

In this sample, this clonotype turned up many times. This chain connects TRBV5-1 to TRBJ2-7; D possibly corresponds to TRBD1 (6 bases). The length of the CDR3 is 13 residues. Germline V gives CDR1 SGHRS, CDR2 YFSETQ. The V and J ends lost 3 bases and 3 bases respectively, with 10 bases between them. The CDR3: CASSWQQGYEQYF. The CDR3 nucleotides read TGCGCCAGCAGCTGGCAACAGGGCTACGAGCAGTACTTC.